This TCR beta chain was captured in a study of T-cell reconstitution after alpha-beta-depleted transplantation in children. Researchers prepared the TCRbeta library using unique molecular identifiers, the study reports. In TCRdb, the PCR reads were re-called with MiXCR into one record per CDR3 protein. The sample has approximately 500,000 distinct CDR3 sequences, approximately 10% seen once; the top ten hold just over 2%. The J segment lost 1 base and the V segment lost 7 bases, leaving 9 bases of the junction unmatched. The CDR3 covers 17 residues. Per the germline V gene, CDR1 is MNHEY and CDR2 is SVGEGT.

The receptor's source is a child aged 2 to 15 with inherited bone marrow failure, due to receive a stem cell transplant. This specimen was PBMCs, taken before TCRalphabeta/CD19-depleted stem cell transplant. The V call is TRBV6-2 or TRBV6-3, the J call TRBJ2-2, with 10 bases matching TRBD2. CDR3: CASTTRASGRNTGELFF. The CDR3 bases are TGTGCCAGCACCACAAGGGCTAGCGGGAGGAACACCGGGGAGCTGTTTTTT.